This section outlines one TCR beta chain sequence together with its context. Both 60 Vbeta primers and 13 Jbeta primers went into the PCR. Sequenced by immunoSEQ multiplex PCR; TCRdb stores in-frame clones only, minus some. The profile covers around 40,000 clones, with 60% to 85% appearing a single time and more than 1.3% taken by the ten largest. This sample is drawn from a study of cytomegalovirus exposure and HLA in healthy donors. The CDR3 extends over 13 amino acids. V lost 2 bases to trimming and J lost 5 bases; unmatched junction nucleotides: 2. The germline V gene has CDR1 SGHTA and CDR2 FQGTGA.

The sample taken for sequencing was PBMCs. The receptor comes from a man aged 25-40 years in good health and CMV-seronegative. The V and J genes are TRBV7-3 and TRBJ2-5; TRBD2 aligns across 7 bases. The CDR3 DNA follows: TGTGCCAGCAGCTTAGAGGGAGGGGAGACCCAGTACTTC. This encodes CASSLEGGETQYF.